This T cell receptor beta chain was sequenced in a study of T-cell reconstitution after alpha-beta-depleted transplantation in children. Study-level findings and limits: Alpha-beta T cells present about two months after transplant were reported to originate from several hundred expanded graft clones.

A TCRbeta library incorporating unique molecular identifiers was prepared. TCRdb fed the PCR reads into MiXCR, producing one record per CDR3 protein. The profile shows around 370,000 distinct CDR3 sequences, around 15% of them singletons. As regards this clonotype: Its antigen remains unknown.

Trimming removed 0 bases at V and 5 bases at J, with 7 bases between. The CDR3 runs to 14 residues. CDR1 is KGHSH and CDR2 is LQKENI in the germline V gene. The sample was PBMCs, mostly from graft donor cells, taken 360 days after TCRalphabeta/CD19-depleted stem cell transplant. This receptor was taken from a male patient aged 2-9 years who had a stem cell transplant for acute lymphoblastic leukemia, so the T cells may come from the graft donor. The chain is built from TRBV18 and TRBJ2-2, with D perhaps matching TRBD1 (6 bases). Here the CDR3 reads CASSPPDRTGELFF. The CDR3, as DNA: TGTGCCAGCTCACCACCGGACAGAACCGGGGAGCTGTTTTTT.